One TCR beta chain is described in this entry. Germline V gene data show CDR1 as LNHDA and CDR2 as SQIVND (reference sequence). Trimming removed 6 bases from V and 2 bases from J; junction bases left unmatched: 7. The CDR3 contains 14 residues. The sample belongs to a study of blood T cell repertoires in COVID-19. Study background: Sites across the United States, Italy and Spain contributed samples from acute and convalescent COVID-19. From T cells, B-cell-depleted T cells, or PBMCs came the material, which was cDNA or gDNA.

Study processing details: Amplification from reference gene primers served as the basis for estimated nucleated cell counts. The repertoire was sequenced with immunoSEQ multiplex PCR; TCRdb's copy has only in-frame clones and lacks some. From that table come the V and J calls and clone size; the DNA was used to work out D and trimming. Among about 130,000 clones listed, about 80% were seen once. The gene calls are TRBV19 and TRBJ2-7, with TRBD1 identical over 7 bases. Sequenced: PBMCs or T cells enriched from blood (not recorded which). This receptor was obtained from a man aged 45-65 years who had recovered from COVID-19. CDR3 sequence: CASRTRTGTYEQYF. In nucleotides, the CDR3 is TGTGCCAGTAGAACTAGGACAGGAACCTACGAGCAGTACTTC.